Described below is a single T cell receptor beta chain sequence and its context. This receptor's antigen is unknown. The sample holds no much larger clone one base away, and base qualities are not on file. TCR CDR3 regions were amplified from genomic DNA by multiplex PCR using the deep immunoSEQ assay. Genomic DNA extracted from each cell subset was distributed evenly over all wells of several immunoSEQ 96-well plates, and each plate served as one replicate. For sorted subsets, about 200 ng genomic DNA, equal to tens of thousands of T cell genomes, was loaded into each replicate PCR. Purified libraries were measured with a Qubit 3.0 fluorometer, size-checked on a Bioanalyzer 2100, and measured again with the KAPA Library Quantification kit. Each immunoSEQ 96-well plate was sequenced on its own single-read 150-cycle Illumina NextSeq 550 flow cell. As for the authors' bioinformatics: Because only junctional sequences without quality scores were contained in the immunoSEQ output, filtering matching that applied to full-length reads could not be performed. Sequences were annotated with PyIR, a Python wrapper for IgBLAST v1.9, using IMGT germline references to assign V/J genes and CDR3. Any read was removed if the V/J assignment was weak (E-value above 1e-6), the CDR3 was missing, or the read contained stop codons, out-of-frame junctions, or ambiguous translated residues. V3J clonotypes were defined as sequences sharing the same inferred V gene, J gene, and CDR3 amino acid sequence. To compute the percentage overlap between repertoires, the number of shared unique clonotypes was divided by the size of the smaller repertoire. Repertoire richness was assessed with RTK rarefaction, the Chao1 estimator, and Recon v2.1 estimates of unobserved clonotypes. Generation probabilities for all TCRbeta clonotypes obtained by the gDNA method from a few donors were computed using OLGA. This is the immuneACCESS table as TCRdb keeps it, with only in-frame sequences that have V and J called. A part of the clones is gone; compared with another copy, unresolved V genes explain less than half, and the rest is unexplained. The V and J calls and the clone size are those of that table, but D and trimming were determined from the DNA. The sample includes about 2.3 million clones, with 92% observed a single time. Approximately 0.4% of the sample is held by the ten biggest clonotypes.

The CDR3 sequence holds 14 residues, the cysteine and phenylalanine included. Of all the DNA, just the CDR3 is kept, 42 bases in frame from base 1. The germline V gene (reference sequence) sets CDR1 to SEHNR and CDR2 to FQNEAQ. Trimmed from V: 4 bases; trimmed from J: 5 bases; junction bases lacking a gene match: 4. The record originates from a study of shared clonotypes between healthy human individuals (TCRdb year 2020). Some background on the complete study: A few men and a couple of women, aged 18 to 49 years, made up the cohort. For each donor, CD4 naive and CD4 memory were each given three plates, CD8 naive was given two plates, and CD8 memory was given one plate. The study deeply sequenced blood TCR repertoires of about 5 healthy adults to estimate repertoire size and the extent of clonotype sharing between individuals. To increase sequencing depth and limit assay-specific biases, different laboratories used diverse techniques to prepare libraries and sequence TCR repertoires. Per donor, leukapheresis produced somewhere between about 0.85 and 10 billion PBMCs. Study-wide findings and limitations: When a handful of donors were compared, the shared fraction of clonotypes was about 5% for naive CD4, around 4% for naive CD8, 2.3% for memory CD4, and around 0.4% for memory CD8. Pairwise subsampling indicated that sequencing depth was expected to affect the degree of clonotype sharing among donors. Incomplete sequencing was indicated by rarefaction of sorted-subset datasets, despite the large sequencing depth. Only blood was sampled, and tissue TCR repertoires likely differ from those in blood. Because the study included a small number of donors, the genetic and exposure-history diversity represented was limited. Higher generation probabilities were observed for clonotypes shared by all four sorted-subset donors than for non-shared clonotypes. Larger estimated clonotype richness was generally found for naive subsets than for memory subsets.

Donors were healthy HIV-negative adults with no recently reported acute infections or vaccinations. Every donor was a Caucasian adult residing in Nashville, Tennessee, USA. Magnetic negative selection was used to enrich CD4+ T cells, after which naive cells were positively selected on CD45RA and the negative fraction became the memory subset. Blood was collected by leukapheresis, and PBMCs were isolated by Ficoll-Histopaque density gradient centrifugation and then cryopreserved in liquid nitrogen vapor phase. Analytical flow cytometry was used to check the purity and quantity of every magnetically sorted T cell population. From each sorted fraction, genomic DNA was isolated and quantified by UV absorbance on a Nanodrop 2000c.

What was sequenced was naive CD4+ T cells from PBMCs. Interpreted using the paper, the cell subset or site label stands for: CD45RA+ positively selected. This clonotype originated in a man aged 18-30 years in good health. Some clones in this sample may be carry-over from other donors' samples. The chain couples TRBV7-9 to TRBJ2-5; 10 junctional bases match TRBD1. This receptor carries the CDR3 CASSSGTGVETQYF. The bases are TGTGCCAGCAGCTCCGGGACAGGGGTCGAGACCCAGTACTTC.